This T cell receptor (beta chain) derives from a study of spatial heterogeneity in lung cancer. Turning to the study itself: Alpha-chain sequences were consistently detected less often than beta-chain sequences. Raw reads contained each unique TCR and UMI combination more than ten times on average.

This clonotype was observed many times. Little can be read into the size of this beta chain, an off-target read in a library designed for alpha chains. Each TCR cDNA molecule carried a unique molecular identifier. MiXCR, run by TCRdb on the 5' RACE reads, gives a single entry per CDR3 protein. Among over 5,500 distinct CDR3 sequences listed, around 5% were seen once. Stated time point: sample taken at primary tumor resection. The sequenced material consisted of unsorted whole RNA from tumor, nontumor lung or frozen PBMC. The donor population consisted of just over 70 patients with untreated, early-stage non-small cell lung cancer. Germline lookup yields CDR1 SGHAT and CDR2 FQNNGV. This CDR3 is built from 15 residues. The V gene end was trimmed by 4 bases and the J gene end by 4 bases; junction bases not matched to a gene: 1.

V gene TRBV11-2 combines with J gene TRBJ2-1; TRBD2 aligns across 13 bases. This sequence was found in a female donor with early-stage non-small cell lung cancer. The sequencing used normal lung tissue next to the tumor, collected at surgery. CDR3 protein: CASSSTSGGYNEQFF. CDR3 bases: TGTGCCAGCAGCTCGACTAGCGGGGGGTACAATGAGCAGTTCTTC. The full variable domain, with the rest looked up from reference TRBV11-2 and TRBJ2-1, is EAGVAQSPRYKIIEKRQSVAFWCNPISGHATLYWYQQILGQGPKLLIQFQNNGVVDDSQLPKDRFSAERLKGVDSTLKIQPAKLEDSAVYLCASSSTSGGYNEQFFGPGTRLTVL.